A selection of T cell receptor beta chains follows, all from one sample in a study of blood T cell repertoires in COVID-19. Sequencing was performed with immunoSEQ multiplex PCR; in TCRdb, only in-frame clones are kept and a portion is missing. Seen here are about 250,000 clones, nearly 90% observed once, and the top ten hold around 3%. The source material was peripheral blood. These receptors all stem from a man between 18 and 35 years old with active or convalescent COVID-19. Each CDR3 is given with its conserved first and last residue. Each record gives: clone size, J gene, V gene, D gene, CDR3 protein, CDR3 DNA. The D gene is left open where the match is weak. The size of a clone is reported for some rows only, either as once, few or many, or as a class for expanded clones.

-,TRBJ1-5,TRBV7-2,TRBD1,CASSLTGVRNNQPQHF,TGTGCCAGCAGCCTTACAGGGGTGAGGAACAATCAGCCCCAGCATTTT
-,TRBJ1-1,TRBV5-1,-,CASSHTNTEAFF,TGCGCCAGCAGCCACACCAACACTGAAGCTTTCTTT
-,TRBJ1-5,TRBV19,-,CVSSRGGNQPQHF,TGTGTCAGTAGTAGGGGGGGCAATCAGCCCCAGCATTTT
-,TRBJ2-2,TRBV27,TRBD1,CASSSRDRGRVSNTGELFF,TGTGCCAGCAGTTCCCGGGACAGGGGGCGCGTATCAAACACCGGGGAGCTGTTTTTT
few,TRBJ1-4,TRBV2,-,CATRQSNEKLFF,TGTGCCACCCGACAGAGTAATGAAAAACTGTTTTTT
-,TRBJ2-3,TRBV7-3,TRBD2,CASSRLAGNPDTQYF,TGTGCCAGCAGTCGACTAGCGGGAAATCCAGATACGCAGTATTTT
-,TRBJ2-3,TRBV18,TRBD1,CASSPPDRGNTDTQYF,TGTGCCAGCTCACCGCCTGACAGGGGAAACACAGATACGCAGTATTTT
-,TRBJ2-2,TRBV6-5,TRBD2,CASSTLAGWAGELFF,TGTGCCAGCAGTACACTAGCGGGATGGGCCGGGGAGCTGTTTTTT
-,TRBJ2-7,TRBV19,TRBD1,CASSIDPTGASYEQYF,TGTGCCAGTAGTATAGACCCGACAGGGGCTTCCTACGAGCAGTACTTC
-,TRBJ1-4,TRBV7-2,-,CASSLTTGYEKLFF,TGTGCCAGCAGCTTAACGACAGGTTATGAAAAACTGTTTTTT
-,TRBJ1-4,TRBV7-3,-,CASSPRGGVREKLFF,TGTGCCAGCAGCCCCCGCGGAGGGGTTCGAGAAAAACTGTTTTTT
-,TRBJ1-2,TRBV6-2/TRBV6-3,-,CASSLTANYGYTF,TGTGCCAGCAGTTTGACAGCTAACTATGGCTACACCTTC
-,TRBJ2-1,TRBV7-3,TRBD2,CASSPSGRALVDEQFF,TGTGCCAGCAGCCCTAGCGGGAGGGCCCTAGTCGATGAGCAGTTCTTC